This entry is about one T cell receptor (beta chain). Its antigen target is currently unknown. Nothing much larger sits one base from this clone, and base qualities are not available. The receptor library was made with the immunoSEQ multiplex PCR assay. In the original analysis: A statistical classification framework was developed to diagnose cytomegalovirus status using the catalog of TCR beta chain sequences. TCRdb carries this immuneACCESS record with in-frame sequences only. Its versions omit some clonotypes, under half of them owing to an unresolved V gene in the studies checked, with the rest unexplained. V and J calls and clone size come straight from that table; D and trimming were deduced from the DNA. This sample has about 110,000 clones in its table, and approximately 89% of those were observed once. In total, the top ten clones hold about 2% of the sample. This entry belongs to a study of cytomegalovirus exposure and HLA in healthy donors (dated by TCRdb to between 2016 and 2019). The study in broad terms: The 700 or so repertoires of the first cohort and the roughly 120 validation repertoires were produced on the same platform, according to a later analysis. The aim of the study was to test whether cataloging public T cell receptors could identify signatures of past pathogen exposure. Besides the first cohort of around 670 subjects, a separate validation cohort made up of 120 different subjects was used. High-throughput TCR immunosequencing, statistical association of individual TCRs with disease status, and machine learning were combined to predict cytomegalovirus infection status.

Trimming at the junction amounts to 6 bases on V and 2 bases on J, and the germline ends lie 22 bases apart. Inclusive of the bounding cysteine and phenylalanine, the CDR3 is 18 residues long. The read is trimmed to its CDR3 DNA, 54 bases read in frame from base 1. Based on the germline V gene (reference sequence), the CDR1 and CDR2 sequences are LNHNV and YYDKDF. Separate from the roughly 650-subject first cohort, the validation cohort of roughly 110 subjects was the group to which the donors belonged. What the study reported, not specific to this receptor: A few of the identified cytomegalovirus-associated TCR beta chains were confirmed in vitro to be specific for cytomegalovirus antigens. The validation cohort had no HLA typing available for a later analysis, so co-occurrence within that cohort was assessed over all 120 or so repertoires. The study gave a list of 150 to 200 TCR beta chains associated with cytomegalovirus. Of the cluster scores, roughly 95% were above 0 in a later analysis, which found that TCRs clustered in the first cohort also tended to co-occur in the 120 or so validation repertoires. In both the original and validation cohorts, the classifier was reported to diagnose cytomegalovirus status with high specificity and sensitivity. Most TCR sequences were observed very rarely across donors, whereas some public TCRs were present in many individuals. The authors suggested that the approach could potentially be extended to other disease states and immunological phenotypes.

The clonotype was recovered from a woman between 18 and 29 years old in good health and CMV-seronegative. The specimen sequenced was PBMCs. Here the chain combines TRBV15 and TRBJ1-4; matching of 6 bases hints at TRBD1 as the D gene. This receptor has the CDR3 CATSGNYRAGETNEKLFF. The bases read TGTGCCACCAGTGGAAATTACAGGGCCGGGGAGACTAATGAAAAACTGTTTTTT.